This T cell receptor (beta chain) was documented in a study of beta chain features in type 1 diabetes. Study-level information: Sorted cells from all samples, numbering over 85,000,000, were examined. Study-wide points: Among type 1 diabetes patients, VDJ junctions had fewer insertions and more deletions.

Populations obtained by sorting all exceeded 98% purity. The isolated RNA, all of it, was reverse transcribed, so expressed TCRB transcripts were what got sequenced. Assay: immunoSEQ multiplex PCR; the TCRdb copy retains only in-frame clones and omits some. The data hold 90,000 to 110,000 clones, with less than 40% observed a single time. Remarks on this clone: Its specificity is unknown.

This clonotype was sampled from a woman under 30 in good health. Sequencing was carried out using stem cell memory CD4+ T cells from blood.

This chain's CDR3 is CAIREGMGSGRAGSYEQYF. In DNA form, the CDR3 reads TGTGCCATCAGAGAGGGGATGGGTAGCGGGAGGGCGGGGTCCTACGAGCAGTACTTC. This chain links TRBV10-3 with TRBJ2-7; TRBD2 aligns across 11 bases. The germline CDR1 and CDR2 sequences are ENHRY and SYGVKD. The V segment lost 6 bases and the J segment 1 base; nucleotides outside the gene matches: 17. The CDR3 totals 19 residues.